This T cell receptor beta chain came from a study of PD-1 blockade in classical Hodgkin lymphoma. The CDR3 has 14 amino acids. V was cut by 0 bases and J by 1 base, with 6 bases left in between. Germline V lookup: CDR1 MGHRA, CDR2 YSYEKL. Time point defined: newly diagnosed, previously untreated cHL patient sample. Magnetic negative selection isolated CD8+ T cells from thawed PBMCs. Measured with immunoSEQ multiplex PCR; TCRdb has only the in-frame clones, and not every one. This sample has 23,000 or so clones; just under 90% occur once, and the top ten carry approximately 7%. The chain combines TRBV4-1 with TRBJ1-1; the D is unclear. This TCR derives from a human donor with classical Hodgkin lymphoma. Sequencing was done on a sample of CD8+ T cells from blood. Here the CDR3 reads CASSQERANTEAFF. CDR3 nucleotides: TGCGCCAGCAGCCAAGAACGGGCGAACACTGAAGCTTTCTTT.